The rows below give T cell receptor beta chains drawn from one sample of a study of OX40 agonist ivuxolimab in advanced cancers. Clones were sequenced by immunoSEQ multiplex PCR, and TCRdb holds only the in-frame ones, with some missing. The sample shows around 50,000 clones, roughly 88% of them seen only once. The sequenced sample was CD4+ or CD8+ T cells sorted from blood, obtained in a trial of the OX40 agonist ivuxolimab. Receptors originate from an adult with an advanced solid tumor such as melanoma, head and neck, liver or kidney cancer. Each CDR3 is given with its conserved first and last residue. Fields, in order: V gene, D gene, J gene, clone size, CDR3 length, CDR3 DNA, CDR3 protein. A D gene is named only where the DNA matches it firmly. Expanded clones are given a class, and other clones once, few, many or no size at all.

TRBV20-1,-,TRBJ1-1,-,11,TGCAGTGCTAGAGGTAACACTGAAGCTTTCTTT,CSARGNTEAFF
TRBV19,-,TRBJ1-1,-,16,TGTGCCAGTAGTATCACCTCCCGCAGGTTGAACACTGAAGCTTTCTTT,CASSITSRRLNTEAFF
TRBV14,-,TRBJ2-6,-,13,TGTGCCAGCAGCACACAGAGGACCAACGTCCTGACTTTC,CASSTQRTNVLTF
TRBV20-1,-,TRBJ1-1,few,11,TGCAGTGCTAGTACGAACACTGAAGCTTTCTTT,CSASTNTEAFF
TRBV13,-,TRBJ2-1,-,15,TGTGCCAGCAGCGTCCCAGCTTCTTCGGGAGATGAGCAGTTCTTC,CASSVPASSGDEQFF
TRBV15,-,TRBJ2-7,-,13,TGTGCCACCAGCAGAGATCTTGATTACGAGCAGTACTTC,CATSRDLDYEQYF
TRBV19,-,TRBJ2-1,-,13,TGTGCCAGTAGGACCGCCCAGTCTTATGAGCAGTTCTTC,CASRTAQSYEQFF
TRBV4-2,TRBD1,TRBJ2-2,-,20,TGTGCCAGCAGCCAAGAATGGGACAGGGATTACCCCGGGAACACCGGGGAGCTGTTTTTT,CASSQEWDRDYPGNTGELFF
TRBV5-6,-,TRBJ1-2,-,12,TGTGCCAGCAGCCCGGGAGACTATGGCTACACCTTC,CASSPGDYGYTF
TRBV28,TRBD2,TRBJ2-1,-,20,TGTGCCAGCAGTTCCCCCGTTCGAGCGGGAGGGCGGAGCTCCTACAATGAGCAGTTCTTC,CASSSPVRAGGRSSYNEQFF
TRBV28,TRBD1,TRBJ2-7,-,15,TGTGCCAGCAGTTTTCGGGACAGGGGAGGATACGAGCAGTACTTC,CASSFRDRGGYEQYF
TRBV6-4,TRBD1,TRBJ2-7,-,12,TGTGCCAGCAGTGTGACAGGGGGCGAGCAGTACTTC,CASSVTGGEQYF
TRBV29-1,-,TRBJ2-5,-,10,TGCAGCGTGAAGCAAGAGACCCAGTACTTC,CSVKQETQYF
TRBV7-2,TRBD2,TRBJ2-7,-,15,TGTGCCAGCAGCTTATCTAGCGGGATTACGTACGAGCAGTACTTC,CASSLSSGITYEQYF
TRBV18,-,TRBJ2-7,-,15,TGTGCCAGCTCACCCAATAACGCCGGATCCTACGAGCAGTACTTC,CASSPNNAGSYEQYF
TRBV7-9,TRBD2,TRBJ2-5,-,15,TGTGCCAGCAGCTGGGGACTAGCGGGACAAGAGACCCAGTACTTC,CASSWGLAGQETQYF
TRBV7-9,TRBD2,TRBJ2-5,-,17,TGTGCCAGCAGTTCTGCTAGCGGGAGATTGATTTGGGAGACCCAGTACTTC,CASSSASGRLIWETQYF
TRBV30,-,TRBJ2-7,-,13,TGTGCCTGGAGTAACGGAAACTCCTACGAGCAGTACTTC,CAWSNGNSYEQYF
TRBV10-3,TRBD1,TRBJ1-2,-,12,TGTGCCATCTCAGGGGGCGCCTATGGCTACACCTTC,CAISGGAYGYTF
TRBV27,-,TRBJ2-3,-,15,TGTGCCAGCAGTTCGCCCAGGGAGATCACAGATACGCAGTATTTT,CASSSPREITDTQYF
TRBV18,TRBD2,TRBJ2-7,-,15,TGTGCCAGCTCACCCGTAGGCGGGAGTGTCTACGAGCAGTACTTC,CASSPVGGSVYEQYF
TRBV2,-,TRBJ2-2,-,14,TGTGCCAGCTTATCCGGGAGCAATACCGGGGAGCTGTTTTTT,CASLSGSNTGELFF
TRBV2,-,TRBJ1-5,-,14,TGTGCCAGCAGTGAAAGTCAGGGTAATCAGCCCCAGCATTTT,CASSESQGNQPQHF
TRBV5-5,TRBD1,TRBJ1-5,few,18,TGTGCCAGCAGCCAAACGGACAGGGGGCCTTATAGCAATCAGCCCCAGCATTTT,CASSQTDRGPYSNQPQHF
TRBV7-6,-,TRBJ2-3,-,16,TGTGCCAGCAGCTTACGTGGGGGCGCCTTCACAGATACGCAGTATTTT,CASSLRGGAFTDTQYF
TRBV6-1,TRBD1,TRBJ1-1,-,15,TGTGCCAGCACCCCAGGGGGGGGGTCCAACACTGAAGCTTTCTTT,CASTPGGGSNTEAFF
TRBV28,-,TRBJ1-1,once,14,TGTGCCAGCAGTTTAAGGCAGTGGAACACTGAAGCTTTCTTT,CASSLRQWNTEAFF
TRBV6-5,TRBD1,TRBJ1-1,-,15,TGTGCCAGCATCCCTGAGGGACAGGGGTCCACTGAAGCTTTCTTT,CASIPEGQGSTEAFF
TRBV28,-,TRBJ1-1,-,14,TGTGCCAGCACCTCAGGCGGGGGGTTCTCTGAAGCTTTCTTT,CASTSGGGFSEAFF
TRBV19,-,TRBJ1-1,-,12,TGTGCCAGTAGTTGGGGCGCGGCTGAAGCTTTCTTT,CASSWGAAEAFF
TRBV7-2,TRBD2,TRBJ2-5,-,15,TGTGCCAGCAGCTCGCTAGCGGGGATTAAAGAGACCCAGTACTTC,CASSSLAGIKETQYF
TRBV5-1,TRBD1,TRBJ2-3,few,14,TGCGCCAGCAGCCTAGGGACAGGGGGAGATACGCAGTATTTT,CASSLGTGGDTQYF
TRBV2,TRBD1,TRBJ2-2,-,17,TGTGCCAGCAGTGACCCTCGGACAGGGGGCGCCTCCGGGGAGCTGTTTTTT,CASSDPRTGGASGELFF
TRBV4-1,-,TRBJ1-3,once,12,TGCGCCAGCAGTCGGCCCGGGGGCGCCATATATTTT,CASSRPGGAIYF
TRBV18,-,TRBJ2-4,-,15,TGTGCCAGCTCACCATACACCCTAGCCAAAAACATTCAGTACTTC,CASSPYTLAKNIQYF
TRBV11-3,TRBD2,TRBJ2-1,-,16,TGTGCCAGCAGTTCTGGGACTAGCGGCTCCTACAATGAGCAGTTCTTC,CASSSGTSGSYNEQFF
TRBV6-1,TRBD1,TRBJ1-2,-,18,TGTGCCAGCAGTGAACAAGTCAGGGGGCGATCCTTTTACTATGGCTACACCTTC,CASSEQVRGRSFYYGYTF
TRBV29-1,TRBD2,TRBJ2-7,-,13,TGCAGCGCCTCTAGCGGGCCCTCCTACGAGCAGTACTTC,CSASSGPSYEQYF
TRBV7-7,TRBD2,TRBJ2-5,once,15,TGTGCTAGCAGCCACGGGGGACTAGCGGGAGAGACCCAGTACTTC,CASSHGGLAGETQYF
TRBV7-9,-,TRBJ2-7,-,10,TGTGCCAGCAGCTCCCTGAAGCTGTACTTC,CASSSLKLYF
TRBV5-1,TRBD2,TRBJ2-7,-,16,TGCGCCAGCAGCTTGGCCCTCGCTAGCGGGAGGGGCGAGCAGTACTTC,CASSLALASGRGEQYF
TRBV6-4,-,TRBJ1-2,once,11,TGTGCCAGCAATTCTCGGTATGGCTACACCTTC,CASNSRYGYTF
TRBV5-1,-,TRBJ1-1,-,11,TGCGCCAGCAGCGAAGGGTTTGAAGCTTTCTTT,CASSEGFEAFF
TRBV11-3,TRBD2,TRBJ2-1,-,20,TGTGCCAGCAGCTTAGATTTCGTTGGGACTAGCGGGAGTATCGGTAATGAGCAGTTCTTC,CASSLDFVGTSGSIGNEQFF
TRBV2,TRBD1,TRBJ1-1,-,13,TGTGCCAGCCGCAAACAGGGGAGCACTGAAGCTTTCTTT,CASRKQGSTEAFF
TRBV28,TRBD2,TRBJ2-1,-,14,TGTGCCGGAGCAGCGGGAGGGCCAATCGATGAGCAGTTCTTC,CAGAAGGPIDEQFF
TRBV5-4,-,TRBJ2-7,-,15,TGTGCCAGCAGCCTGGGGGATACCGAACCCTACGAGCAGTACTTC,CASSLGDTEPYEQYF
TRBV7-8,TRBD2,TRBJ2-7,-,15,TGTGCCAGCAGCCGGACTAGCAGGCAGTTGTACGAGCAGTACTTC,CASSRTSRQLYEQYF
TRBV6-1,-,TRBJ1-1,-,10,TGTGCCAGCAGTGGGACTGAAGCTTTCTTT,CASSGTEAFF
TRBV10-3,TRBD1,TRBJ1-2,-,15,TGTGCCATCAGTGCCGGGACAGGGAGCGGCTATGGCTACACCTTC,CAISAGTGSGYGYTF
TRBV19,-,TRBJ1-1,-,16,TGTGCCAGTAGGGGTCGGGCAAGGGGTCGGTTCTCTGAAGCTTTCTTT,CASRGRARGRFSEAFF
TRBV4-2,-,TRBJ1-1,few,15,TGTGCCAGCAGCCAAGATCCGGGCATGAACACTGAAGCTTTCTTT,CASSQDPGMNTEAFF
TRBV19,TRBD2,TRBJ2-3,once,16,TGTGCCAGTAGTATGCTTAGCGGGAGGGCCCCAGATACGCAGTATTTT,CASSMLSGRAPDTQYF